This TCR beta chain was documented in a study of cytomegalovirus exposure and HLA in healthy donors. Comment on this clone: The antigen remains undetermined.

In the PCR, 60 Vbeta and 13 Jbeta primers were used. Sequenced by immunoSEQ multiplex PCR; TCRdb stores in-frame clones only, minus some. This sample yields about 150,000 clones, of which about three quarters are seen a single time; over 1.3% belongs to the top ten. Germline CDR1 WSHSY, CDR2 SAAADI. This CDR3 has 15 residues. V lost 2 bases, J lost 1 base, and 11 bases lay in between. Study-level findings and limits: Of the V segments, some could not be distinguished, including TRBV6-2 and TRBV6-3, and were excluded. The authors judged a highly shared variant cluster likely a sequencing artifact. An ancestry cluster, one associated with Asian ancestry, reportedly showed fewer N-insertions than the approximately 670-donor mean in a later analysis.

Sequences were obtained from PBMCs. The rearrangement joins TRBV10-2 to TRBJ1-1; D is unresolved. The clonotype was recovered from a man aged 18-30 years in good health and CMV-seronegative. The CDR3 nucleotides are TGCGCCAGCAGTGAGCGCGGCTTCCCGAACACTGAAGCTTTCTTT. Translated, it gives CASSERGFPNTEAFF.